The 7 T cell receptor beta chains listed next were all sequenced from one sample in a study of shared clonotypes between healthy human individuals. The naive CD8 subset, CD45RO-negative cells positively selected for CCR7, excluded terminally differentiated effector memory CD45RA+ cells. TCRdb's copy holds only in-frame clones and misses some; the assay was immunoSEQ multiplex PCR. The table includes about 1,900,000 clones, about 95% detected once. The sequencing input was naive CD8+ T cells sorted from blood. The origin of the receptors is a young man in good health.

The chain carries TRBV5-6 and TRBJ2-3; D gene uncertain. The CDR3 extends over 13 amino acids. Trimming took 3 bases from V and 4 from J, leaving 9 bases between them. Per the germline V gene, CDR1 is SGHDT and CDR2 is YYEEEE. The CDR3 coding sequence is TGTGCCAGCAGCTCCTCCATGGCAGATACGCAGTATTTT. Its translation is CASSSSMADTQYF.

Of note for this clone: Other DNA variants within this sample encode the same CDR3. The chain carries TRBV5-1 and TRBJ2-2; no clear D. The CDR3 is made up of 14 amino acids. Germline CDR1 is SGHRS and CDR2 is YFSETQ. V lost 1 base and J 2 bases, leaving 6 bases between the germline ends. The CDR3 region has the DNA TGCGCCAGCAGCTTGTCTAGAAACACCGGGGAGCTGTTTTTT. The encoded protein is CASSLSRNTGELFF.

V is TRBV13 and J is TRBJ2-3; no clear D. The CDR3 spans 16 residues. Trimming stripped 4 bases from V and 1 base from J, with 15 bases between. CDR1 and CDR2 from the germline V gene are PRHDT and FYEKMQ (reference sequence). The CDR3 protein is CASSSLSKTGTDTQYF. The CDR3, as DNA: TGTGCCAGCAGCTCATTATCTAAGACGGGCACAGATACGCAGTATTTT.

The chain couples TRBV2 to TRBJ1-1, with D perhaps matching TRBD1 (5 bases). Germline-derived CDR1 and CDR2 are SNHLY and FYNNEI. This CDR3 has 15 residues. V was shortened by 3 bases and J by 0 bases, with 11 bases between the two germline ends. The CDR3 protein is CASSDWGSMNTEAFF. The CDR3, as DNA: TGTGCCAGCAGTGATTGGGGCAGCATGAACACTGAAGCTTTCTTT.

The V call is TRBV6-1, the J call TRBJ1-2; 7 positions match TRBD1. The V and J ends lost 2 bases and 4 bases, in that order; junction bases with no gene match: 13. The CDR3 covers 17 residues. The germline V gene encodes CDR1 MNHNS and CDR2 SASEGT. This chain's CDR3 is CASSEMALQGTAYGYTF. CDR3 nucleotides: TGTGCCAGCAGTGAAATGGCCTTACAGGGGACCGCCTATGGCTACACCTTC.

About this clone: One junction end does not reproduce the germline sequence, and a read error may be involved. The same CDR3 is also encoded by other DNA sequences in this sample. V usage is TRBV27 and J usage is TRBJ2-2, with D unclear. The CDR3 totals 12 residues. Germline CDR1 and CDR2: MNHEY and SMNVEV (reference sequence). CDR3 in amino acids: CASSSNTGELFF. CDR3 bases: TGTGCCAGCAGTTCGAACACTGGGGAGCTGTTTTTT.

The chain links TRBV10-3 to TRBJ2-7, with TRBD1 matching 7 bases. This CDR3 comprises 14 residues. V lost 9 bases and J lost 4; bases outside the gene matches: 12. CDR1 is ENHRY, CDR2 SYGVKD, per germline. In nucleotides, the CDR3 is TGTGCCATAGCCGGGACAGAGATTTTTTACGAGCAGTACTTC. Translating gives CAIAGTEIFYEQYF.